Listed below are T cell receptor beta chains from one sample, sequenced in a study of cytomegalovirus exposure and HLA in healthy donors. Libraries were prepared by immunoSEQ multiplex PCR; TCRdb keeps only in-frame clonotypes and omits some of them. The sample holds approximately 110,000 clones; roughly 90% are singletons and the top ten take more than 2%. Sequencing was done on a sample of PBMCs. Source of these receptors: a woman in her late teens or twenties in good health and CMV-seronegative. Each CDR3 is given with its conserved first and last residue. The D gene is left open where the match is weak. Clone size appears in some rows only: once, few, many, or a class for an expanded clone.

-	-	TRBJ1-4	TRBV15	CATSRDQGRGNEKLFF	TGTGCCACCAGCAGAGATCAGGGGCGCGGGAATGAAAAACTGTTTTTT
-	TRBD1	TRBJ1-2	TRBV27	CASSLGGQGYGYTF	TGTGCCAGCAGTTTAGGGGGACAGGGTTATGGCTACACCTTC
once	TRBD1	TRBJ2-6	TRBV5-6	CASSVDRISSGANVLTF	TGTGCCAGCAGCGTGGACAGGATTTCCTCTGGGGCCAACGTCCTGACTTTC
-	-	TRBJ1-5	TRBV19	CASSVSGDQPQHF	TGTGCCAGTAGTGTTTCCGGAGATCAGCCCCAGCATTTT
-	TRBD1	TRBJ1-5	TRBV19	CASSGTGGMGNQPQHF	TGTGCCAGTAGCGGAACAGGGGGCATGGGCAATCAGCCCCAGCATTTT
-	TRBD1	TRBJ2-7	TRBV18	CASSPPGGIYEQYF	TGTGCCAGCTCACCCCCAGGGGGCATCTACGAGCAGTACTTC
-	-	TRBJ1-4	TRBV5-8	CASSLEFGGDAGGKLFF	TGTGCCAGCAGCTTGGAGTTTGGCGGGGACGCGGGGGGAAAACTGTTTTTT
once	TRBD1	TRBJ2-2	TRBV4-3	CASSQDHTGVYNTGELFF	TGCGCCAGCAGCCAAGATCATACAGGGGTTTATAACACCGGGGAGCTGTTTTTT
-	TRBD1	TRBJ1-1	TRBV7-2	CASSFRQGRGRLKDTEAFF	TGTGCCAGCAGCTTTCGTCAAGGCAGGGGGAGATTGAAGGACACTGAAGCTTTCTTT
-	TRBD1	TRBJ2-7	TRBV6-1	CASQRGQGISYEQYF	TGTGCCAGCCAGCGGGGACAGGGTATTTCCTACGAGCAGTACTTC
-	TRBD2	TRBJ2-6	TRBV6-1	CASSERGVTSGANVLTF	TGTGCCAGCAGTGAACGGGGGGTGACCTCTGGGGCCAACGTCCTGACTTTC
-	TRBD1	TRBJ2-3	TRBV5-1	CASAPGTGTDTQYF	TGCGCCAGCGCCCCCGGGACAGGCACAGATACGCAGTATTTT
-	-	TRBJ1-2	TRBV13	CASRYSTNYGYTF	TGTGCCAGCAGGTATAGCACTAACTATGGCTACACCTTC
-	-	TRBJ2-1	TRBV7-6	CASSVHLVVSYNEQFF	TGTGCCAGCAGCGTCCACCTAGTGGTGTCCTACAATGAGCAGTTCTTC
few	-	TRBJ2-1	TRBV7-2	CASSLGRERNNEQFF	TGTGCCAGCAGCTTAGGACGGGAGCGGAACAATGAGCAGTTCTTC
-	-	TRBJ2-2	TRBV10-1	CASSPETGELFF	TGCGCCAGCAGTCCTGAGACCGGGGAGCTGTTTTTT
-	-	TRBJ1-1	TRBV6-5	CASSYSRRTEAFF	TGTGCCAGCAGTTACTCACGGAGGACTGAAGCTTTCTTT
-	TRBD2	TRBJ2-1	TRBV5-1	CASSFVAGGTEQFF	TGCGCCAGCAGCTTTGTAGCGGGAGGTACAGAGCAGTTCTTC
-	-	TRBJ2-2	TRBV30	CAWSVLRDTGELFF	TGTGCCTGGAGTGTACTTAGAGACACCGGGGAGCTGTTTTTT
-	-	TRBJ1-4	TRBV30	CAWSVGTTVATNEKLFF	TGTGCCTGGAGTGTAGGGACAACGGTTGCAACTAATGAAAAACTGTTTTTT
-	TRBD2	TRBJ2-7	TRBV2	CASSEERGSSYEQYF	TGTGCCAGCAGTGAGGAGCGGGGGAGCTCCTACGAGCAGTACTTC
-	TRBD2	TRBJ2-1	TRBV4-2	CASSQDPLGGGPYNEQFF	TGTGCCAGCAGCCAAGATCCTTTGGGCGGGGGTCCTTACAATGAGCAGTTCTTC
-	TRBD1	TRBJ1-3	TRBV2	CASRQQGAGGNTIYF	TGTGCCAGCAGGCAACAGGGGGCAGGTGGAAACACCATATATTTT